The present TCR beta chain was sequenced within a study of blood T cell repertoires in COVID-19. Study information: The analysed material was cDNA or gDNA that came from T cells, B-cell-depleted T cells, or PBMCs.

In its sample, this clone was seen a few times. V lost 5 bases and J lost 2, with 9 bases in between. Germline CDR1 is MNHNY and CDR2 is SVGAGI (reference sequence). CDR3 length: 13 residues. Clones were read by immunoSEQ multiplex PCR, and TCRdb kept only the in-frame ones, dropping some. The sample carries tens of thousands of clones, about 83% recorded once. The sequenced sample was peripheral blood. The chain joins TRBV6-6 to TRBJ1-2; maybe TRBD1 (6 bases). This TCR derives from a man older than 75 with acute or convalescent COVID-19. In DNA form, the CDR3 reads TGTGCCAGCAGTACCCAGGGGAACTATGGCTACACCTTC. Translated: CASSTQGNYGYTF.